These 29 T cell receptor beta chains share one sample of origin, sequenced in a study of cytomegalovirus exposure and HLA in healthy donors. It was with 60 Vbeta and 13 Jbeta primers that the PCR ran. Produced via immunoSEQ multiplex PCR; TCRdb's table is partial and in-frame only. The sample contains around 130,000 clones, about 9.4% of which appear only once. Sequenced material: PBMCs. Receptor source: a middle-aged woman in good health and CMV-seropositive.

The sample holds a few counts of this clone. The chain has TRBV5-6 and TRBJ1-2; D remains unclear. CDR3 length equals 14 residues. Germline CDR1 is SGHDT and CDR2 is YYEEEE. V lost 0 bases and J lost 4, with 10 bases in between. CDR3: CASSLGRRSYGYTF. The CDR3 nucleotides are TGTGCCAGCAGCTTGGGCCGGAGGTCCTATGGCTACACCTTC.

This clone has more than one count but fewer than ten. The gene calls are TRBV21-1 and TRBJ1-1; the D call TRBD1 from the table was never checked on the DNA. TRBV21-1 is given as a pseudogene. The CDR3 runs to 14 residues. As DNA, the CDR3 is TGTGCCAGCAGCAACAGGGGCCAGAACACTGAAGCTTTCTTT. It translates to CASSNRGQNTEAFF.

This clone was counted a few times. The chain uses TRBV11-2 and TRBJ2-3, with TRBD2 as a possible D gene (7 bases). The V end lost 1 base, the J end lost 3 bases, and 14 bases lay between the germline ends. Germline V CDR1 and CDR2: SGHAT, FQNNGV. The CDR3 totals 16 residues. The CDR3 region has the DNA TGTGCCAGCAGCTTAGGGTGGGGGGGCGGAACAGATACGCAGTATTTT. Translated, it gives CASSLGWGGGTDTQYF. The full variable domain, completed using reference TRBV11-2 and TRBJ2-3, is EAGVAQSPRYKIIEKRQSVAFWCNPISGHATLYWYQQILGQGPKLLIQFQNNGVVDDSQLPKDRFSAERLKGVDSTLKIQPAKLEDSAVYLCASSLGWGGGTDTQYFGPGTRLTVL.

This clone came up a few times. This rearrangement joins TRBV6-1 to TRBJ2-7; 8 bases match TRBD1. CDR1 is MNHNS, CDR2 SASEGT, per germline. The CDR3 is 14 amino acids. Losses at the gene ends were 7 bases for V and 0 bases for J; bases not matched to a gene: 5. This chain's CDR3 is CASTTGVSSYEQYF. Written as DNA, the CDR3 is TGTGCCAGCACGACAGGGGTTAGCTCCTACGAGCAGTACTTC.

This clone was seen more than once but under ten times. The chain has TRBV14 and TRBJ2-7; no clear D. The germline V and J ends were trimmed by 2 bases and 0 bases, with 2 bases remaining between them. Germline V gives CDR1 SGHDN, CDR2 FVKESK. The CDR3 is 12 amino acids. CDR3 in amino acids: CASSQLSYEQYF. DNA of the CDR3: TGTGCCAGCAGCCAACTCTCCTACGAGCAGTACTTC. The full variable domain, completed using reference TRBV14 and TRBJ2-7, is EAGVTQFPSHSVIEKGQTVTLRCDPISGHDNLYWYRRVMGKEIKFLLHFVKESKQDESGMPNNRFLAERTGGTYSTLKVQPAELEDSGVYFCASSQLSYEQYFGPGTRLTVT.

This clone was observed a few times. The J gene is TRBJ2-1, the V gene TRBV20-1; 7 bases fit TRBD1. This CDR3 spans 11 amino acids. Germline V lookup: CDR1 DFQATT, CDR2 SNEGSKA (reference sequence). With 6 bases clipped from V and 10 bases from J, the junction kept 6 bases outside the gene matches. CDR3 loop: CSAPSRGEQFF. DNA of the CDR3: TGCAGTGCCCCATCCAGGGGGGAGCAGTTCTTC.

This clone has only a few counts. V usage is TRBV13 and J usage is TRBJ2-1, with no clear D. The germline V gene has CDR1 PRHDT and CDR2 FYEKMQ (reference sequence). V gave up 5 bases and J gave up 0 bases, with 11 bases separating them. The length of the CDR3 is 15 residues. The CDR3 region is CASSPRALSYNEQFF. The CDR3 DNA is TGTGCCAGCAGCCCTCGCGCCCTCTCCTACAATGAGCAGTTCTTC.

Only a few counts were recorded for this clone. The CDR3 DNA reads TGCAGCGTTGTGGACAGGGGGTCCGAGCAGTACTTC. Translated: CSVVDRGSEQYF. The rearrangement joins TRBV29-1 to TRBJ2-7, with 10 nucleotides matching TRBD1. J was trimmed by 6 bases and V by 4 bases; bases with no gene match: 3. Germline values: CDR1 SQVTM, CDR2 ANQGSEA. The length of the CDR3 is 12 residues.

The chain joins TRBV4-2 to TRBJ2-7; no firm D call. This CDR3 has 15 residues. Looked up from germline, CDR1 is LGHNA and CDR2 is YNFKEQ. V was cut by 0 bases and J by 0 bases, with 9 bases left in between. This CDR3 is CASSQDPRSSYEQYF. The CDR3 coding sequence is TGTGCCAGCAGCCAAGATCCCAGAAGCTCCTACGAGCAGTACTTC.

This chain connects TRBV9 to TRBJ1-1; the D is unclear. The V end lost 0 bases, the J end lost 5 bases, and 11 bases lay between the germline ends. The length of the CDR3 is 14 residues. CDR1 SGDLS and CDR2 YYNGEE come from the germline V gene. The CDR3 loop reads CASSVEGRGTEAFF. DNA of the CDR3: TGTGCCAGCAGCGTAGAGGGTCGAGGGACTGAAGCTTTCTTT.

This sequence joins TRBV10-3 and TRBJ1-1, with TRBD1 matching 7 bases. Germline loops: CDR1 ENHRY, CDR2 SYGVKD. This CDR3 has 14 amino acids. Trimming at V came to 3 bases and at J to 3 bases, leaving 4 bases not matched to a gene. The CDR3: CAISETGADTEAFF. CDR3 in DNA: TGTGCCATCAGTGAAACAGGGGCCGACACTGAAGCTTTCTTT.

This clone has only a few counts. The J gene is TRBJ2-7, the V gene TRBV30, with a weak D call TRBD2 (6 bases). Trimming left V 2 bases short and J 3 bases short, with 11 bases between. The CDR3 spans 13 residues. The germline CDR1 and CDR2 sequences are GTSNPN and SVGIG (reference sequence). CDR3 nucleotides: TGTGCCTGGAGTACCGGGGGTCTCTACGAGCAGTACTTC. This codes for CAWSTGGLYEQYF.

This clone was observed a few times. The chain joins TRBV10-3 to TRBJ2-5; 7 positions agree with TRBD1. The junction had 5 bases not matched to a gene; V was cut back by 5 bases and J by 5 bases. Germline CDR1 ENHRY, CDR2 SYGVKD. This CDR3 has 13 amino acids. In DNA form, the CDR3 reads TGTGCCATCAGTCCAGGGACAGAGGAGACCCAGTACTTC. Translated, it gives CAISPGTEETQYF.

This clone was counted only a few times. The chain recombines TRBV11-1 with TRBJ2-7; TRBD1 matches 7 bases. CDR1 SGHAT and CDR2 FQDESV come from the germline V gene (reference sequence). With V trimmed by 5 bases and J by 2 bases, 6 bases remained unmatched. The CDR3 extends over 14 amino acids. CDR3: CASSTLQGTYEQYF. CDR3 nucleotides: TGTGCCAGCAGCACCTTACAGGGGACCTACGAGCAGTACTTC.

This clone was seen a few times. An end of the junction differs from the germline gene, which may be a read error. V usage is TRBV13 and J usage is TRBJ2-7, with TRBD1 matching 8 bases. Germline V lookup: CDR1 PRHDT, CDR2 FYEKMQ (reference sequence). The CDR3 extends over 14 amino acids. DNA for the CDR3: TGTGCCAGCAGCCTAGGACAGGGCCGATACGAGCAGTACTTC. Amino acid sequence: CASSLGQGRYEQYF.

The J gene is TRBJ2-1, the V gene TRBV30; 8 positions agree with TRBD2. V was pared by 7 bases and J by 2 bases, with 4 bases of the junction left unmatched. The germline CDR1 and CDR2 sequences are GTSNPN and SVGIG (reference sequence). This CDR3 has 13 residues. The CDR3 DNA reads as TGTGCCTTTCGGGGGGGGACCTACAATGAGCAGTTCTTC. Encoded protein: CAFRGGTYNEQFF.

This clone was seen only a few times. The chain carries TRBV18 and TRBJ1-1, with D perhaps matching TRBD1 (6 bases). Trimming pared 3 bases from V and 3 bases from J, leaving 14 bases between. This CDR3 is built from 15 residues. The germline CDR1 and CDR2 sequences are KGHSH and LQKENI. CDR3 sequence (DNA): TGTGCCAGCTCACCGTTGGGGGCCATCGACACTGAAGCTTTCTTT. Encoded protein: CASSPLGAIDTEAFF.

This CDR3 reads CASSLERGGLSYEQYF. The CDR3, as DNA: TGCGCCAGCAGCTTGGAACGCGGGGGCCTCTCCTACGAGCAGTACTTC. J is TRBJ2-7 and V is TRBV5-1; D might be TRBD2 (7 bases). The V end was cut by 0 bases, the J end by 0 bases, with 13 bases between. CDR3 size: 16 residues. CDR1 SGHRS and CDR2 YFSETQ come from the germline V gene.

This chain joins TRBV2 and TRBJ2-5, with 11 nucleotides matching TRBD1. The DNA matches TRBJ2-7 better at its end, which makes the J call doubtful. Germline CDR1 reads SNHLY; CDR2 reads FYNNEI. This CDR3 has 15 residues. As DNA, the CDR3 is TGTGCCAGCGTGGATGGGACAGGGGGGACCTACGAGCAGTACTTC. It codes for CASVDGTGGTYEQYF.

This clone was observed a handful of times. The chain recombines TRBV12-5 with TRBJ1-1; D may be TRBD1 (5 bases). V lost 6 bases, J lost 7 bases, and 12 bases lay in between. This CDR3 is 12 amino acids long. Germline lookup yields CDR1 LGHNT and CDR2 FRNRAP. The CDR3 reads CASGGGGSEAFF. The DNA of the CDR3 is TGTGCTAGTGGCGGGGGGGGAAGTGAAGCTTTCTTT.

The chain uses TRBV29-1 and TRBJ2-1; tentative D call: TRBD1 (5 bases). Trimming took 0 bases from V and 13 from J, leaving 10 bases between them. Germline CDR1 is SQVTM and CDR2 is ANQGSEA. The CDR3 totals 11 residues. This CDR3 is CSVEDRVQQFF. CDR3 DNA: TGCAGCGTTGAAGACAGGGTCCAACAGTTCTTC.

This clone occurred a few times. Different DNA sequences within this sample yield the same CDR3. This chain links TRBV6-6 with TRBJ2-2; 7 nucleotides line up with TRBD1. The CDR3 contains 13 residues. V lost 6 bases to trimming and J lost 6 bases; unmatched junction nucleotides: 4. Germline-derived CDR1 and CDR2 are MNHNY and SVGAGI (reference sequence). CDR3 coding DNA: TGTGCCAGCAGCCCTACAGGGGCCGGGGAGCTGTTTTTT. This translates into CASSPTGAGELFF.

This clone was seen more than once but under ten times. The chain links TRBV15 to TRBJ1-4; D gene uncertain. The length of the CDR3 is 13 residues. The V end was cut by 5 bases, the J end by 0 bases, with 4 bases between. From germline, CDR1 is LNHNV and CDR2 YYDKDF (reference sequence). The CDR3 bases are TGTGCCACCAGCTTCTCAACTAATGAAAAACTGTTTTTT. Translating it yields CATSFSTNEKLFF.

Comment on this clone: At one end the junction does not follow the germline gene, possibly because of a read error. CDR3 residues: CGSSRDSGGYTF. The CDR3 DNA sequence: TGTGGCAGCAGTCGGGACAGCGGAGGCTACACCTTC. The chain couples TRBV2 to TRBJ1-2; 7 bases agree with TRBD1. The CDR3 runs to 12 residues. The germline gives CDR1 SNHLY, CDR2 FYNNEI.

This chain uses TRBV6-5 with TRBJ1-5; unclear D gene. This CDR3 comprises 13 residues. The V end lost 6 bases, the J end lost 2 bases, and 8 bases lay between the germline ends. Per the germline V gene, CDR1 is MNHEY and CDR2 is SVGAGI. The CDR3 here is CASRRMGNQPQHF. Written as DNA, the CDR3 is TGTGCCAGCAGGCGGATGGGCAATCAGCCCCAGCATTTT.

The chain links TRBV15 to TRBJ1-5; TRBD1 matches at 8 bases. The CDR3 covers 18 residues. Germline trimming cut 7 bases from V and 5 bases from J; bases unmatched to any gene: 19. Per germline, CDR1 LNHNV and CDR2 YYDKDF (reference sequence). The CDR3 nucleotides are TGTGCCACCACCGTAACCTCGGACAGGGACATCTTTCATCAGCCCCAGCATTTT. It is translated as CATTVTSDRDIFHQPQHF.

The chain carries TRBV7-3 and TRBJ1-1, with TRBD1 as a possible D gene (6 bases). V was cut by 5 bases and J by 1 base, with 14 bases left in between. The V gene's germline CDR1 is SGHTA and CDR2 FQGTGA. This CDR3 is built from 15 residues. As DNA, the CDR3 is TGTGCCAGCAGCCTGATTCCGGGACAGAACACTGAAGCTTTCTTT. Its translation: CASSLIPGQNTEAFF.

This clone was observed a few times. The gene calls are TRBV10-3 and TRBJ2-5; 10 bases agree with TRBD2. Germline V lookup: CDR1 ENHRY, CDR2 SYGVKD. The length of the CDR3 is 16 residues. Trimming removed 5 bases from V and 2 bases from J; junction bases left unmatched: 8. The CDR3 is CAISTGLAEVQETQYF. In DNA, the CDR3 is TGTGCCATCAGTACTGGACTAGCGGAGGTACAAGAGACCCAGTACTTC.

A single count supports this clone. The gene calls are TRBV6-4 and TRBJ2-7; a possible D gene is TRBD1 (5 bases). From germline, CDR1 is MRHNA and CDR2 SNTAGT. The CDR3 has 14 residues. Trimming took off 8 bases at V and 5 bases at J, with 19 bases between the two ends. DNA of the CDR3: TGTGCCAGCCCTCCCTCCCCTCAGGGCGACGAGCAGTACTTC. It specifies CASPPSPQGDEQYF.